One T cell receptor (beta chain) is described in this entry. Its antigen remains unknown. The CDR3 has 17 amino acids. The trim removed 4 bases at V and 3 bases at J, leaving 11 bases unmatched. Germline CDR1 SGHRS, CDR2 YFSETQ. These data come from a study of T-cell memory formation after mild COVID-19. Study as a whole: The TCR clusters were mostly specific to one donor.

UMIs and sample barcodes were carried by the TCR alpha and TCR beta cDNA libraries that 5'RACE produced using constant-segment primers. TCRdb reanalysed the 5' RACE reads using MiXCR and keeps one entry per CDR3 protein. Of hundreds of thousands of distinct CDR3 sequences listed, about 23% are singletons. Study outcomes and limitations: The SARS-CoV-2 specificity of second-wave clones reaching peak at day 37 remained unverified. Cross-reactive memory apparently joined, as some responding clones appeared in pre-infection memory.

The chain joins TRBV5-1 to TRBJ2-5; 11 bases are a match to TRBD2. Input material: PBMCs or a T cell subset sorted from them (not recorded which). This sequence was found in an adult woman who had mild COVID-19 (a few samples of this study predate the infection). Cell type and time point are not known. CDR3 DNA: TGCGCCAGCAGCCTGGGGACTAGCGGAGTACTTAAAGAGACCCAGTACTTC. Its protein is CASSLGTSGVLKETQYF.